What follows are 30 T cell receptor beta chains derived from one specimen sequenced in a study of T cells in Graves' hyperthyroidism and ophthalmopathy. The source material, RNA transcripts, was used to amplify TCR beta CDR3 regions. The study used the HTBI primer set for a first-round RT-PCR of the TCR CDR3. TCRdb re-called the multiplex PCR reads with MiXCR, one entry per CDR3 protein. The table has some 250,000 distinct CDR3 sequences, approximately 14% seen once; the top ten hold about an eighth. The sample taken for sequencing was blood. These TCRs come from a woman aged 40 to 50 with Graves' hyperthyroidism that later progressed to Graves' ophthalmopathy.

Only a few counts were recorded for this clonotype. Since a much larger clone is just one base distant, this may be a read error. The CDR3 does not end in the conserved phenylalanine or tryptophan, so this is likely a read error. This rearrangement joins TRBV3-1 to TRBJ2-7; the match to TRBD2 covers 13 bases. CDR3 length: 15 amino acids. Germline V gene lookup returns CDR1 LGHDT and CDR2 YNNKEL (reference sequence). V dropped 3 bases and J dropped 2; count of bases not matched to a gene: 1. The CDR3 reads CASSHGLAGAYEQYL. The DNA of the CDR3 is TGTGCCAGCAGCCATGGACTAGCGGGAGCCTACGAGCAGTACCTC.

In this sample, this clonotype turned up many times. This sequence joins TRBV3-1 and TRBJ2-7; no clear D. This CDR3 is built from 15 residues. From germline, CDR1 is LGHDT and CDR2 YNNKEL (reference sequence). Between the trimmed V and J ends, which lost 5 bases and 0 bases, there was a span of 14 bases. CDR3 sequence (DNA): TGTGCCAGCAGCGAGCGCTTTCTCCTCTCCTACGAGCAGTACTTC. It specifies CASSERFLLSYEQYF.

This clonotype was counted many times. The chain has TRBV5-8 and TRBJ2-1; either TRBD1 or TRBD2 may supply D (5 bases each). The CDR3 extends over 15 amino acids. Germline CDR1 SGHTS, CDR2 YDEGEE. V gave up 3 bases and J gave up 0 bases, with 10 bases separating them. This CDR3 reads CASSSGLASYNEQFF. CDR3 DNA: TGTGCCAGCAGCTCGGGGCTAGCCTCCTACAATGAGCAGTTCTTC.

This clonotype was observed a single time. At one boundary the junction diverges from the germline segment, which might be a read error. The chain has TRBV11-2 and TRBJ1-3; D is possibly TRBD1 (6 bases). The germline CDR1 and CDR2 sequences are SGHAT and FQNNGV. The CDR3 is 17 amino acids. CDR3 bases: TGTGCCAGCAGCTTAGAGGGGGCCGAGTTTGAAGGAAACACCGTATATTTT. Encoded protein: CASSLEGAEFEGNTVYF. Variable domain in full (rest from reference TRBV11-2 and TRBJ1-3): EAGVAQSPRYKIIEKRQSVAFWCNPISGHATLYWYQQILGQGPKLLIQFQNNGVVDDSQLPKDRFSAERLKGVDSTLKIQPAKLEDSAVYLCASSLEGAEFEGNTVYFGEGSWLTVV.

This chain links TRBV27 with TRBJ2-7, with 7 nucleotides matching TRBD2. Germline assignment: CDR1 MNHEY and CDR2 SMNVEV (reference sequence). V lost 11 bases and J lost 5; bases outside the gene matches: 9. This CDR3 contains 12 residues. The DNA of the CDR3 is TGTGCCGTAAAGTTCGGGGGGAACGAGCAGTACTTC. It encodes CAVKFGGNEQYF.

V gene TRBV12-3 or TRBV12-4 combines with J gene TRBJ1-1; 7 positions match TRBD1. The junction had 12 bases not matched to a gene; V was cut back by 6 bases and J by 11 bases. The CDR3 sequence is 13 residues long. This chain's CDR3 is CASRRDHGQEAFF. The CDR3 bases are TGTGCCAGCAGGCGAGATCACGGACAGGAGGCTTTCTTT.

This clonotype was seen many times. The genes are TRBV12-3 or TRBV12-4 and TRBJ2-2; D is uncertain. The CDR3 runs to 16 residues. V dropped 2 bases and J dropped 1 base, with 11 bases sitting between them. CDR3 DNA sequence: TGTGCCAGCAGTTTATTGCCAAACTTGAACACCGGGGAGCTGTTTTTT. Translating gives CASSLLPNLNTGELFF.

This clonotype appeared many times. This sequence joins TRBV10-3 and TRBJ2-3, with 12 bases fitting TRBD2. The CDR3 spans 16 residues. V gave up 4 bases and J gave up 6 bases; unmatched junction bases: 8. Per the germline V gene, CDR1 is ENHRY and CDR2 is SYGVKD. In DNA, the CDR3 is TGTGCCATCAGTGCAAAACCCGGGACTAGCGGGGATACGCAGTATTTT. Encoded protein: CAISAKPGTSGDTQYF.

This clonotype was seen repeatedly, ten times or more. The chain employs TRBV11-2 and TRBJ2-6; D is unresolved. Germline V CDR1 and CDR2: SGHAT, FQNNGV. This CDR3 contains 16 residues. V shed 5 bases and J shed 3 bases, with 14 bases lying between them. This chain's CDR3 is CASSALGSYGANVLTF. The CDR3 DNA is TGTGCCAGCAGCGCTTTAGGTAGTTATGGGGCCAACGTCCTGACTTTC.

This clonotype came up many times. The chain combines TRBV6-5 with TRBJ2-5, with D hard to call. This CDR3 is 14 amino acids long. Germline-derived CDR1 and CDR2 are MNHEY and SVGAGI. Deletions cut 0 bases from V and 1 base from J, with 6 bases between. The CDR3: CASSYSKLQETQYF. The CDR3 DNA sequence: TGTGCCAGCAGTTACTCGAAGCTCCAAGAGACCCAGTACTTC.

This clonotype has at least ten counts. This rearrangement joins TRBV3-1 to TRBJ1-1; the D is unclear. This CDR3 has 14 amino acids. The V end lost 1 base, the J end lost 1 base, and 7 bases lay between the germline ends. The germline CDR1 and CDR2 sequences are LGHDT and YNNKEL (reference sequence). The CDR3: CASSQGVWNTEAFF. DNA of the CDR3: TGTGCCAGCAGCCAAGGGGTTTGGAACACTGAAGCTTTCTTT.

This clonotype was seen ten or more times. V and J are TRBV20-1 and TRBJ2-1; 11 nucleotides line up with TRBD2. The CDR3 totals 17 residues. J lost 1 base, V lost 6 bases, and 11 bases had no gene match. Germline V lookup: CDR1 DFQATT, CDR2 SNEGSKA (reference sequence). CDR3 loop: CSARWLAGGGSYNEQFF. Written as DNA, the CDR3 is TGCAGTGCCAGATGGCTAGCGGGAGGAGGTTCCTACAATGAGCAGTTCTTC.

The V and J genes are TRBV11-3 and TRBJ2-2; D may match TRBD1 or TRBD2 (6 bases each). The germline V gene has CDR1 SGHNT and CDR2 YENEEA. This CDR3 comprises 16 residues. V lost 10 bases and J lost 4, with 22 bases in between. The CDR3 region has the DNA TGTGCCACCCACCCCTGGGGGGCGCTGGGCACCGGGGAGCTGTTTTTT. Amino acid sequence: CATHPWGALGTGELFF.

This clonotype was counted ten times or more. The chain combines TRBV20-1 with TRBJ2-7, with D tentatively TRBD1 (6 bases). Per germline, CDR1 DFQATT and CDR2 SNEGSKA (reference sequence). V was trimmed by 0 bases and J by 2 bases, leaving 11 bases between them. The CDR3 totals 14 residues. The CDR3 reads CSARDLAGAYEQYF. In DNA, the CDR3 is TGCAGTGCTAGAGATCTGGCAGGGGCCTACGAGCAGTACTTC.

The chain carries TRBV12-3 or TRBV12-4 and TRBJ2-5; D possibly matches TRBD1 or TRBD2 (5 bases each). There are 14 residues in the CDR3. V was shortened by 1 base and J by 4 bases, with 10 bases between the two germline ends. The CDR3 DNA follows: TGTGCCAGCAGTTTAGGGGGGTTCGGAGAGACCCAGTACTTC. Translation: CASSLGGFGETQYF.

This clonotype was seen repeatedly, ten times or more. The chain is built from TRBV12-3 or TRBV12-4 and TRBJ2-3, with D uncertain. V was shortened by 3 bases and J by 5 bases, with 9 bases between the two germline ends. CDR3 length equals 13 residues. CDR3 amino acids: CASSFKWRDTQYF. The CDR3 DNA follows: TGTGCCAGCAGTTTTAAGTGGAGAGATACGCAGTATTTT.

The rearrangement links TRBV7-9 to TRBJ1-6, with D uncertain. There are 13 residues in the CDR3. With 5 bases removed from V and 9 bases from J, the gap between germline ends came to 11 bases. Germline CDR1 and CDR2: SEHNR and FQNEAQ (reference sequence). The CDR3 DNA sequence: TGTGCCAGCAGCCTGACTACTGGTTCACCCCTCCACTTT. It codes for CASSLTTGSPLHF.

As for this clonotype: A read error is possible here, since a much larger clone lies one base away. The chain is built from TRBV10-3 and TRBJ2-2, with D perhaps TRBD2 (5 bases). Germline V gene lookup returns CDR1 ENHRY and CDR2 SYGVKD. CDR3 size: 11 residues. Here the CDR3 DNA reads TGTGCCATCTCCATCACCGGGGAGCTGGTTTTT. Its translation: CAISITGELVF.

This clonotype was counted ten times or more. The chain joins TRBV28 to TRBJ2-7, with 7 nucleotides matching TRBD2. This CDR3 comprises 16 residues. The V gene's germline CDR1 is MDHEN and CDR2 SYDVKM. J lost 0 bases, V lost 4 bases, and 9 bases had no gene match. CDR3 sequence (DNA): TGTGCCAGCAGTTCCGGGAGGCGCGAGGGCTCCTACGAGCAGTACTTC. This codes for CASSSGRREGSYEQYF.

V usage is TRBV5-1 and J usage is TRBJ2-1; D is perhaps TRBD2 (6 bases). Trimming removed 4 bases at V and 9 bases at J, with 29 bases between. This CDR3 spans 18 amino acids. Per the germline V gene, CDR1 is SGHRS and CDR2 is YFSETQ. CDR3 nucleotides: TGCGCCAGCAGCCACGCCGGAGGGTCCGGGGCGAGGAATACTGAGCAGTTCTTC. Amino acids: CASSHAGGSGARNTEQFF.

The rearrangement joins TRBV27 to TRBJ2-1; 14 nucleotides match TRBD2. The CDR3 contains 19 residues. CDR1 MNHEY and CDR2 SMNVEV come from the germline V gene (reference sequence). With 5 bases clipped from V and 3 bases from J, the junction kept 12 bases outside the gene matches. The CDR3, as DNA: TGTGCCAGCAGTGTACCCCCGGGACTAGCGGGAGACGTCTACAATGAGCAGTTCTTC. Translated: CASSVPPGLAGDVYNEQFF.

A remark on this clonotype: One base away lies a much larger clone, so this may be a sequencing read error. V is TRBV5-4 and J is TRBJ2-1; weak D call: TRBD1 (6 bases). From germline, CDR1 is SGHNT and CDR2 YYREEE (reference sequence). There are 12 residues in the CDR3. Written as DNA, the CDR3 is TGTGCCAGCAGTCGGACAGACAATGAGCAGATCTTC. It encodes CASSRTDNEQIF.

This clonotype came up a few times. The genes are TRBV5-1 and TRBJ1-4; TRBD1 is a possible D gene (6 bases). Germline CDR1 is SGHRS and CDR2 is YFSETQ. The V end was cut by 8 bases, the J end by 2 bases, with 16 bases between. The CDR3 is 15 residues long. The CDR3 reads CASRDNLSTNEKLFF. CDR3 nucleotide sequence: TGCGCCAGTAGGGACAACTTGTCCACTAATGAAAAACTGTTTTTT.

This clonotype was observed a few times. The chain couples TRBV4-1 to TRBJ2-1; D is perhaps TRBD2 (5 bases). CDR3 length: 18 residues. The germline V gene has CDR1 MGHRA and CDR2 YSYEKL. V was clipped by 4 bases and J by 9 bases, with 28 bases between them. The CDR3 DNA is TGCGCCAGCAGCCCCCTCGGGATAGAGCCTACACCAAAGAGTGAGCAGTTCTTC. It is translated as CASSPLGIEPTPKSEQFF.

This clonotype was seen a handful of times. J is TRBJ2-3 and V is TRBV6-5; D gene ambiguous. V lost 2 bases, J lost 3 bases, and 9 bases lay in between. The V gene's germline CDR1 is MNHEY and CDR2 SVGAGI. The CDR3 is 14 amino acids. The CDR3 protein is CASSYRVKTDTQYF. The CDR3 nucleotides are TGTGCCAGCAGTTACAGGGTAAAAACAGATACGCAGTATTTT.

This clonotype appeared many times. J is TRBJ2-1 and V is TRBV27; tentatively, D is TRBD2 (6 bases). V lost 11 bases to trimming and J lost 6 bases, with 23 bases between them. The CDR3 has 15 residues. Germline V gene lookup returns CDR1 MNHEY and CDR2 SMNVEV (reference sequence). CDR3 sequence: CAAQGVGAGFNEQFF. Here the CDR3 DNA reads TGTGCCGCCCAAGGGGTGGGAGCGGGCTTCAATGAGCAGTTCTTC.

This clonotype was counted many times. The V and J genes are TRBV11-2 and TRBJ2-1, with a possible D match to TRBD2 (5 bases). The CDR3 runs 13 residues. Germline CDR1 and CDR2: SGHAT and FQNNGV. Trimming removed 7 bases at V and 6 bases at J, with 13 bases between. CDR3 nucleotides: TGTGCCAGCACTTTCGCGGGCCCCAATGAGCAGTTCTTC. Translated: CASTFAGPNEQFF.

As concerns this clonotype: A much bigger clone sits one base away, suggesting this may be a read error. The genes are TRBV5-4 and TRBJ2-1; D is unresolved. The CDR3 is 13 residues long. Germline V lookup: CDR1 SGHNT, CDR2 YYREEE (reference sequence). The CDR3 bases are TGTGTCAGCAGCTTGATACCTTACAATGAGCAGTTCTTC. Translating gives CVSSLIPYNEQFF.

At least ten counts were recorded for this clonotype. V gene TRBV20-1 combines with J gene TRBJ2-2, with D possibly TRBD2 on 5 matching bases. The germline V gene has CDR1 DFQATT and CDR2 SNEGSKA (reference sequence). V gave up 3 bases and J gave up 3 bases, with 17 bases separating them. There are 16 residues in the CDR3. This chain's CDR3 is CSARVPSAGDTGELFF. As DNA, the CDR3 is TGCAGTGCTAGGGTACCCTCAGCCGGGGACACCGGGGAGCTGTTTTTT.

The chain employs TRBV3-1 and TRBJ2-3, with TRBD2 matching 10 bases. The CDR3 contains 21 residues. V lost 0 bases, J lost 1 base, and 16 bases stayed unmatched. CDR1 is LGHDT, CDR2 YNNKEL, per germline (reference sequence). The CDR3 sequence: CASSQDFSPALAGAGTDTQYF. CDR3 nucleotides: TGTGCCAGCAGCCAAGACTTCTCCCCCGCGCTAGCGGGAGCTGGCACAGATACGCAGTATTTT.